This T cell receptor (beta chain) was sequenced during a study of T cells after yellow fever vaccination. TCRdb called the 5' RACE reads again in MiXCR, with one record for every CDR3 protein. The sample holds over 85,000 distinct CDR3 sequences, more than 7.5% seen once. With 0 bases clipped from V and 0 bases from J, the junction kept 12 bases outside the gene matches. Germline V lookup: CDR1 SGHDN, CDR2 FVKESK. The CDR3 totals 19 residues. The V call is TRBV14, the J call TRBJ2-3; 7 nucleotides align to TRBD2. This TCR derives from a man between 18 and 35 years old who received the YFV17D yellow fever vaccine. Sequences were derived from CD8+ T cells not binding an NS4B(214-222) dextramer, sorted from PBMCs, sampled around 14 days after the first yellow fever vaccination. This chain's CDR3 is CASSQDWPASGSSTDTQYF. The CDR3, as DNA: TGTGCCAGCAGCCAAGATTGGCCGGCTAGCGGTTCTAGCACAGATACGCAGTATTTT.